Reported below is one T cell receptor (beta chain). The antigen remains undetermined. Combining a sample-barcoded 5' primer with a J-beta primer mix, a second PCR ran for roughly 7 to 12 cycles. Per-sample output comprised a minimum of 3 million paired-end reads containing CDR3. One entry per CDR3 protein results from TCRdb running MiXCR on the 5' RACE reads. The repertoire holds approximately 940,000 distinct CDR3 sequences, with around 48% as singletons. The data originate from a study of blood T cells in healthy people across ages. Overall study results and limits: Per million T cells, the diversity of TCR beta decreased roughly linearly as age advanced.

The germline V gene has CDR1 MNHEY and CDR2 SMNVEV (reference sequence). CDR3 size: 14 residues. Losses at the gene ends were 5 bases for V and 7 bases for J; bases not matched to a gene: 9. V and J are TRBV27 and TRBJ1-2, with 8 bases matching TRBD1. The TCR was taken from a man aged 30 to 39 in good health. The sequenced sample was blood. CDR3 sequence: CASSPNRGERGYTF. CDR3 DNA sequence: TGTGCCAGCAGTCCCAACAGGGGGGAACGTGGCTACACCTTC.